Each of the 21 T cell receptor beta chains below was sequenced from the same sample in a study of blood T cell repertoires in COVID-19. This table comes from immunoSEQ multiplex PCR, and its TCRdb copy is limited to in-frame clones, with some not included. Of 300,000 to 400,000 clones in the sample, 85% were seen once. The specimen sequenced was PBMCs or T cells enriched from blood (not recorded which). These receptors all come from a woman aged 25 to 39 who had been exposed to COVID-19.

The chain combines TRBV11-3 with TRBJ2-2; D might be TRBD2 (5 bases). V dropped 3 bases and J dropped 3 bases, with 8 bases sitting between them. The germline CDR1 and CDR2 sequences are SGHNT and YENEEA. This CDR3 contains 14 residues. In DNA, the CDR3 is TGTGCCAGCAGCTTCGACTATTACACCGGGGAGCTGTTTTTT. Its protein is CASSFDYYTGELFF.

The chain uses TRBV7-2 and TRBJ2-1; 9 bases fit TRBD1. The junction had 1 base not matched to a gene; V was cut back by 2 bases and J by 2 bases. Germline values: CDR1 SGHTA, CDR2 FQGNSA. The CDR3 runs to 15 residues. In DNA, the CDR3 is TGTGCCAGCAGCTTAACAGGGGGCACCTACAATGAGCAGTTCTTC. Encoded protein: CASSLTGGTYNEQFF. The full variable domain, in which reference TRBV7-2 and TRBJ2-1 provide the parts outside the CDR3, is GAGVSQSPSNKVTEKGKDVELRCDPISGHTALYWYRQSLGQGLEFLIYFQGNSAPDKSGLPSDRFSAERTGGSVSTLTIQRTQQEDSAVYLCASSLTGGTYNEQFFGPGTRLTVL.

The gene calls are TRBV29-1 and TRBJ2-4, with D tentatively TRBD1 (6 bases). Trimming cost V 8 bases and J 0 bases, with 11 bases left between them. Germline V CDR1 and CDR2: SQVTM, ANQGSEA. This CDR3 has 13 amino acids. The CDR3 sequence: CSFLGGAKNIQYF. The CDR3, as DNA: TGCAGCTTTCTAGGGGGAGCCAAAAACATTCAGTACTTC.

The chain joins TRBV6-5 to TRBJ2-7; D call uncertain. CDR1 MNHEY and CDR2 SVGAGI come from the germline V gene. V lost 7 bases and J 2 bases, leaving 15 bases between the germline ends. The CDR3 loop spans 14 amino acids. CDR3 sequence (DNA): TGTGCCAGCACCGAGCCTACCCCAACCTACGAGCAGTACTTC. This sequence encodes CASTEPTPTYEQYF.

CDR3 residues: CASSLDLRSGLGTDTQYF. The DNA of the CDR3 is TGTGCCAGCAGCTTAGATCTCAGGAGCGGGCTCGGCACAGATACGCAGTATTTT. J is TRBJ2-3 and V is TRBV11-2, with TRBD2 as a possible D gene (6 bases). The CDR3 runs 18 residues. V was pared by 0 bases and J by 1 base, with 17 bases between. CDR1 SGHAT and CDR2 FQNNGV come from the germline V gene.

The V call is TRBV14, the J call TRBJ2-6; D call uncertain. CDR3 length: 12 amino acids. The germline gives CDR1 SGHDN, CDR2 FVKESK. The germline V and J ends were trimmed by 7 bases and 2 bases, with 3 bases remaining between them. In DNA form, the CDR3 reads TGTGCCAGCACTCCTGGGGCCAACGTCCTGACTTTC. Protein product: CASTPGANVLTF.

The V and J genes are TRBV5-1 and TRBJ1-2; 9 nucleotides match TRBD1. The V gene end was trimmed by 0 bases and the J gene end by 2 bases; junction bases not matched to a gene: 8. The germline CDR1 and CDR2 sequences are SGHRS and YFSETQ. The CDR3 covers 17 residues. This chain's CDR3 is CASSLDRGHIANYGYTF. The DNA of the CDR3 is TGCGCCAGCAGCTTGGACAGGGGGCACATCGCAAACTATGGCTACACCTTC.

The V call is TRBV12-5, the J call TRBJ2-2; 11 bases are shared with TRBD2. This CDR3 contains 14 residues. The germline CDR1 and CDR2 sequences are LGHNT and FRNRAP. V was clipped by 6 bases and J by 6 bases; unmatched bases: 3. The CDR3 is CASGGLAAAGELFF. The CDR3 coding sequence is TGTGCTAGTGGGGGACTAGCGGCTGCCGGGGAGCTGTTTTTT.

The J gene is TRBJ2-2, the V gene TRBV5-4; 15 bases map to TRBD2. J gave up 1 base and V 5 bases, and 3 bases lay outside the gene matches. The CDR3 consists of 17 residues. Germline CDR1 and CDR2: SGHNT and YYREEE (reference sequence). Here the CDR3 reads CASRRGLAGGNTGELFF. The DNA of the CDR3 is TGTGCCAGCAGGAGGGGACTAGCGGGGGGGAACACCGGGGAGCTGTTTTTT.

The V and J genes are TRBV19 and TRBJ1-4; possible D gene TRBD1, 6 bases. The CDR3 contains 14 residues. V was pared by 7 bases and J by 6 bases, with 15 bases between. Looked up from germline, CDR1 is LNHDA and CDR2 is SQIVND (reference sequence). The CDR3 DNA is TGTGCCAGTAAAAGGCACAGGGCGGATGAAAAACTGTTTTTT. Its translation is CASKRHRADEKLFF.

The chain carries TRBV19 and TRBJ2-1, with 13 bases aligning to TRBD2. The CDR3 consists of 15 residues. The J segment lost 6 bases and the V segment lost 5 bases, leaving 4 bases of the junction unmatched. Germline V gene data show CDR1 as LNHDA and CDR2 as SQIVND (reference sequence). CDR3 protein: CASSPRLAGGNEQFF. The CDR3 nucleotides read TGTGCCAGTAGTCCCCGACTAGCGGGGGGCAATGAGCAGTTCTTC.

In this sample, this clone turned up many times. V and J are TRBV28 and TRBJ2-6, with 9 bases identical to TRBD2. V lost 2 bases to trimming and J lost 3 bases; unmatched junction nucleotides: 8. The CDR3 has 18 amino acids. The V gene's germline CDR1 is MDHEN and CDR2 SYDVKM. CDR3 sequence: CASSLNAGGPHGANVLTF. Written as DNA, the CDR3 is TGTGCCAGCAGTTTAAACGCGGGGGGGCCGCATGGGGCCAACGTCCTGACTTTC.

This chain links TRBV9 with TRBJ2-6; 9 nucleotides line up with TRBD1. V shed 3 bases and J 1 base; nucleotides not matched to a gene: 2. Germline-derived CDR1 and CDR2 are SGDLS and YYNGEE. This CDR3 has 16 amino acids. Here the CDR3 reads CASSETGGSGANVLTF. In nucleotides, the CDR3 is TGTGCCAGCAGCGAGACAGGGGGTTCTGGGGCCAACGTCCTGACTTTC.

The J gene is TRBJ1-2, the V gene TRBV6-5; TRBD1 might be the D (6 bases). CDR3 size: 14 residues. V lost 6 bases and J lost 2, with 13 bases in between. CDR1 and CDR2 (germline): MNHEY, SVGAGI. Here the CDR3 reads CASSWTETNYGYTF. DNA for the CDR3: TGTGCCAGCAGCTGGACAGAAACCAACTATGGCTACACCTTC.

This clone was observed once. The V call is TRBV11-2, the J call TRBJ2-2, with 9 bases fitting TRBD1. The CDR3 spans 17 residues. Looked up from germline, CDR1 is SGHAT and CDR2 is FQNNGV. Trimming cost V 5 bases and J 3 bases; bases outside gene matches: 10. CDR3 bases: TGTGCCAGCAGCGCCCGGATGGGACAGGGAGACACCGGGGAGCTGTTTTTT. This codes for CASSARMGQGDTGELFF.

This clone was found once. Here the CDR3 reads CASSRGRAGGYTF. The CDR3 coding sequence is TGTGCCAGTAGTAGAGGGAGGGCTGGCGGCTACACCTTC. The chain carries TRBV19 and TRBJ1-2; D is unresolved. The CDR3 is 13 residues long. V was shortened by 4 bases and J by 8 bases, with 14 bases between the two germline ends. Germline-derived CDR1 and CDR2 are LNHDA and SQIVND (reference sequence).

This chain joins TRBV5-4 and TRBJ1-2; D is possibly TRBD1 (5 bases). V lost 1 base to trimming and J lost 6 bases, with 10 bases between them. The germline V gene encodes CDR1 SGHNT and CDR2 YYREEE (reference sequence). The CDR3 sequence is 13 residues long. CDR3 coding DNA: TGTGCCAGCAGCTTGAATTCGGGGGATGGCTACACCTTC. It specifies CASSLNSGDGYTF.

The chain carries TRBV9 and TRBJ2-7, with a possible D match to TRBD2 (6 bases). This CDR3 spans 15 amino acids. Trimming left V 0 bases short and J 3 bases short, with 13 bases between. Germline CDR1 reads SGDLS; CDR2 reads YYNGEE. The CDR3 nucleotides are TGTGCCAGCAGCGTAGATACTAGCAGTTACTACGAGCAGTACTTC. This encodes CASSVDTSSYYEQYF.

The chain couples TRBV7-2 to TRBJ1-1; no firm D call. Trimming cost V 3 bases and J 7 bases, with 9 bases left between them. Germline CDR1 reads SGHTA; CDR2 reads FQGNSA. The CDR3 has 12 amino acids. The CDR3: CASSFYIGEAFF. The CDR3 DNA sequence: TGTGCCAGCAGCTTTTATATCGGTGAAGCTTTCTTT.

The V and J genes are TRBV30 and TRBJ1-5; D unresolved. V was clipped by 2 bases and J by 9 bases, with 14 bases between them. The CDR3 runs 13 residues. Germline CDR1 is GTSNPN and CDR2 is SVGIG (reference sequence). CDR3 in amino acids: CAWSPRGYSPQHF. CDR3 coding DNA: TGTGCCTGGAGTCCACGGGGATATTCGCCCCAGCATTTT. Based on the CDR3 plus reference TRBV30 and TRBJ1-5, the full variable domain is SQTIHQWPATLVQPVGSPLSLECTVEGTSNPNLYWYRQAAGRGLQLLFYSVGIGQISSEVPQNLSASRPQDRQFILSSKKLLLSDSGFYLCAWSPRGYSPQHFGDGTRLSIL.

The chain couples TRBV5-6 to TRBJ1-2, with 10 bases fitting TRBD1. Germline V lookup: CDR1 SGHDT, CDR2 YYEEEE. This CDR3 is built from 17 residues. Trimming cost V 4 bases and J 5 bases; bases outside gene matches: 14. The CDR3 loop is CASSLKTGGLPIYGYTF. CDR3 bases: TGTGCCAGCAGCCTTAAGACAGGGGGCCTTCCTATTTATGGCTACACCTTC.